Described below is a single TCR beta chain sequence and its context. Its antigen remains unidentified. There are no base qualities to consult, and no much larger clone falls within one base. Peripheral blood CD8+ and CD4+ T cells from healthy donors, Susac syndrome patients and multiple sclerosis patients were profiled using high-throughput TCR beta sequencing. The Susac syndrome patients fulfilled recently defined diagnostic criteria for either definite or probable disease. CD8+ TEMRA cells were enriched by FACS, while bulk CD8+ and CD4+ T cells were purified by magnetic negative isolation. Blood was drawn into EDTA tubes, processed within 24 hours, and PBMCs were isolated by density gradient centrifugation. PBMCs intended for TCR sequencing were cryopreserved in liquid nitrogen and thawed later in a water bath at 37 degrees C. Purity of sorted or isolated CD4+, CD8+ and CD8+ TEMRA cells was at least 90%.

RNA was extracted using the RNeasy kit, and roughly 0.45 to 1 microgram was reverse transcribed with random hexamers. The immunoSEQ multiplex PCR assay, covering 54 Vbeta and 13 Jbeta segments, was used to amplify TCR beta CDR3 regions. PCR amplification bias was corrected using a synthetic template baseline for primer optimization and computational correction. In the authors' own workflow: Reads were annotated to V, D and J genes per IMGT and analyzed with immunoSEQ Analyzer, keeping only productive sequences. Clonality was calculated as one minus the Shannon entropy normalized by log2 of the number of productive unique sequences. For each patient and control, public and private clones were evaluated within the 100 most prevalent clones. A clone was defined as Susac-specific if it was absent from the healthy and MS cohorts, from some 1,100 published viral clones and from other ImmuneACCESS disease sequences. TCRdb redid the processing of the public reads, applying fastp at Q25 and MiXCR, and retained in-frame beta chains. Every distinct CDR3 protein forms one entry, paired with its most common genes and DNA. What appears here as the V and J calls and clone size reflects TCRdb's work, not the paper's. The table for this sample lists 70,000 to 75,000 distinct CDR3 sequences; 93% of them were counted only once. The biggest ten clones account for around 0.15% of the sample.

The record originates from a study of CD8 T cells in Susac syndrome (dated by TCRdb to the late 2010s). Regarding the research as a whole: Among the Susac syndrome patients who were sequenced, clinically active disease was present in five or six and clinical remission was observed in under ten. At the time of blood withdrawal, Susac syndrome patients were either therapy-naive, taking corticosteroids (with some also receiving IVIg), or on IVIg alone. Whether CD8+ T cell activation and differentiation in Susac syndrome was antigen driven was tested using repertoire sequencing. Broader findings and caveats from the paper: No clonal expansion was detected in the CD4+ T cell repertoire of Susac syndrome patients. The study acknowledged that relatively few individuals were included in the TCR sequencing and HLA analysis.

This TCR was sampled from a human donor with Susac syndrome. Sequenced input: CD4+ T cells from PBMCs.

The CDR3 region reads CASIGATSYGYTF. The nucleotide sequence is given as TGTGCCAGTATAGGGGCAACTAGCTATGGCTACACCTTC. The chain couples TRBV19 to TRBJ1-2; a weak D assignment points to TRBD1 (5 bases agree). CDR1 and CDR2, looked up from the germline V gene (reference sequence), are LNHDA and SQIVND. CDR3 length: 13 amino acids, cysteine to phenylalanine. Here the CDR3 DNA is all that survives: 39 bases in frame from base 1. The germline ends are 13 bases apart after V is trimmed by 7 bases and J by 4 bases.